This T cell receptor beta chain is from a study of blood T cell repertoires in COVID-19 (dated by TCRdb to about 2020). For the wider study: Samples from collaborators originated in the United States, Italy and Spain and spanned both the acute and convalescent phases of COVID-19. The prospective study material was composed of cDNA or gDNA derived from T cells, B-cell-depleted T cells, or PBMCs. The dataset comprised deeply sampled blood TCRbeta repertoires from subjects exposed to, actively infected with, or recovered from COVID-19. The repertoires were made available in a free public database intended to serve as a resource for research on the immune response to SARS-CoV-2. The samples were drawn from the first 160 participants of the ongoing ImmuneRACE study and from 950 to 1,500 subjects provided by 6 global collaborators. Sample metadata almost always included a de-identified subject ID, COVID-19 status, age in years and sex. HLA class I and class II types, where available, came from metadata supplied by the sample provider rather than from assay-based typing. The paper as a whole reports these results and caveats: Clinical and demographic metadata were provided uncurated, with the amount varying by source and participant.

Whole blood was collected in K2EDTA tubes by collaborating institutions according to the institutions' own protocols. For TCRbeta analysis, collaborator samples were shipped as frozen whole blood, as isolated PBMCs, or as DNA extracted from either sample type. The immunoSEQ Assay, a bias-controlled multiplex PCR, was used to amplify TCRbeta CDR3 regions from genomic DNA. As for how the authors treated the data: Within the assay, amplification of reference gene primers was used to estimate how many nucleated cells each sample contained. Sequence reads were collapsed and filtered to measure the absolute abundance of every unique TCRbeta CDR3 rearrangement. For each sample, productive Simpson clonality was calculated by taking the square root of Simpson's diversity index across productive rearrangements. TCRdb stores this immuneACCESS table with in-frame sequences only. Part of the clones is absent; in the studies checked, under half of the shortfall reflects unresolved V genes, and no reason is known for the rest. Clonal size and the V and J genes are those of that table, whereas D and trimming came from the DNA. This sample gives 70,000 to 90,000 clones in total; more than 70% of them show up just once. Together, the top ten hold approximately 8% of the sample.

The germline V gene (reference sequence) sets CDR1 to MNHEY and CDR2 to SMNVEV. From its cysteine to its phenylalanine, the CDR3 spans 14 amino acids. This entry keeps only the CDR3 DNA: 42 bases, framed from base 1. The trim is 6 bases for V and 3 bases for J, with a gap of 14 bases between the germline ends. Remarks on this clone: Its antigen target is currently unknown. Base qualities are missing; no much larger clone stands one base away.

Material: peripheral blood. This clonotype was obtained from a man aged 50 to 60 with active COVID-19. The V and J genes are TRBV27 and TRBJ1-1; confidence is insufficient to name the D gene. At the DNA level, the sequence is TGTGCCAGCAGACCCCGGGGAGTCTACACTGAAGCTTTCTTT. Its coded protein is CASRPRGVYTEAFF.